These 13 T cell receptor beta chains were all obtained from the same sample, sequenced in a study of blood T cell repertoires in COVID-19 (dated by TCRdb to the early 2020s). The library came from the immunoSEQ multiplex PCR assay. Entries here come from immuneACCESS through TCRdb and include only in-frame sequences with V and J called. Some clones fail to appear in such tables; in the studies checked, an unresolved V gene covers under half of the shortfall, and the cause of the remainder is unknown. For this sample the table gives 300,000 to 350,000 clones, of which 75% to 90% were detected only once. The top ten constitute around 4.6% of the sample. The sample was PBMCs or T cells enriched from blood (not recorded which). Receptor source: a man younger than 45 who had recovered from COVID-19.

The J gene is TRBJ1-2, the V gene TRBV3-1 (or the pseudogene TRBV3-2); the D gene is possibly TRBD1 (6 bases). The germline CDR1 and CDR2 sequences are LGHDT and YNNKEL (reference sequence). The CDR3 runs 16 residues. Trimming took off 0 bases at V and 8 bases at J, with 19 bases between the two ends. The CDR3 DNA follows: TGTGCCAGCAGCCAAGAGTTCGAGGGACATTTCTTCGGCTACACCTTC. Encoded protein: CASSQEFEGHFFGYTF.

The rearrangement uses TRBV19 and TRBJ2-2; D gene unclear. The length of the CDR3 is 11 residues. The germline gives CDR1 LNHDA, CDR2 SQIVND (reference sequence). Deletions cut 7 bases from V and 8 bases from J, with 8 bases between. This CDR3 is CASTYWGELFF. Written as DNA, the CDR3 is TGTGCCAGTACCTACTGGGGGGAGCTGTTTTTT.

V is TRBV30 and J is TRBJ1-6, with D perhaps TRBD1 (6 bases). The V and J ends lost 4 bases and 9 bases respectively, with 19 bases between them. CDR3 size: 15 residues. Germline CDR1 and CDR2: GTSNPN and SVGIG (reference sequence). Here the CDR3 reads CAWKKKTGQGSPLHF. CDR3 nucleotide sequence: TGTGCCTGGAAAAAGAAGACAGGTCAGGGTTCACCCCTCCACTTT.

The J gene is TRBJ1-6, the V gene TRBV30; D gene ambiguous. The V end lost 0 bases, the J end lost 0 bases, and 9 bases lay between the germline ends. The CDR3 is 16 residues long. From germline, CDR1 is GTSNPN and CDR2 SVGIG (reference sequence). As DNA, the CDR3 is TGTGCCTGGAGTGTAATAAGGAGCTCCTATAATTCACCCCTCCACTTT. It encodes CAWSVIRSSYNSPLHF.

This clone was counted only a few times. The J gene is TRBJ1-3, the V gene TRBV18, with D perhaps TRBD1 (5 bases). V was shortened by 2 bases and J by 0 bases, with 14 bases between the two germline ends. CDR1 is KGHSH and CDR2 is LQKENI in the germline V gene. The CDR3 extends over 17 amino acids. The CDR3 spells CASSPISGERSGNTIYF. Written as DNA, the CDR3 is TGTGCCAGCTCACCAATCTCGGGGGAACGCTCTGGAAACACCATATATTTT.

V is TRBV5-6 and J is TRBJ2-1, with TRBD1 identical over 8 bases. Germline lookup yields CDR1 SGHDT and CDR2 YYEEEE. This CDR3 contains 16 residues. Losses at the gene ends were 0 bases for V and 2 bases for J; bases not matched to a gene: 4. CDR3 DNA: TGTGCCAGCAGCTTGGCAGGGGACAGGACCTACAATGAGCAGTTCTTC. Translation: CASSLAGDRTYNEQFF.

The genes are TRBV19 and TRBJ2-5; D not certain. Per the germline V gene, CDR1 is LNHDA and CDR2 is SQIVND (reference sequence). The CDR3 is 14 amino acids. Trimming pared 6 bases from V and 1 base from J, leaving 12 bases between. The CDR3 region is CASRSGGPQETQYF. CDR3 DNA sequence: TGTGCCAGTAGGTCGGGTGGTCCCCAAGAGACCCAGTACTTC.

The CDR3 loop is CASSPTGQGQETEAFF. CDR3 DNA sequence: TGTGCCAGCAGCCCGACAGGGCAGGGGCAGGAAACTGAAGCTTTCTTT. The V gene is TRBV7-9, the J gene TRBJ1-1; 7 bases map to TRBD1. This CDR3 is 16 amino acids long. Germline CDR1 reads SEHNR; CDR2 reads FQNEAQ (reference sequence). V trimming: 5 bases; J trimming: 5 bases; junction bases outside the gene matches: 14.

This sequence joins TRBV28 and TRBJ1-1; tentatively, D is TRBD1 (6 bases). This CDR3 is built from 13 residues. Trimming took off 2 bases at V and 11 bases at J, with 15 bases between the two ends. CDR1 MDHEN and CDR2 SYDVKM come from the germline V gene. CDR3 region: CASSLGGSDLAFF. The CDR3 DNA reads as TGTGCCAGCAGTTTAGGGGGCTCAGATCTGGCTTTCTTT.

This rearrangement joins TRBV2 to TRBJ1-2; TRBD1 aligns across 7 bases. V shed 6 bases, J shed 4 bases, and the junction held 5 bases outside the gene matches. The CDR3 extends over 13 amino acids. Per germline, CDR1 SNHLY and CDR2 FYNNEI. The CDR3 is CASRTGPTYGYTF. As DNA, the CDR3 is TGTGCCAGCAGGACAGGGCCGACCTATGGCTACACCTTC.

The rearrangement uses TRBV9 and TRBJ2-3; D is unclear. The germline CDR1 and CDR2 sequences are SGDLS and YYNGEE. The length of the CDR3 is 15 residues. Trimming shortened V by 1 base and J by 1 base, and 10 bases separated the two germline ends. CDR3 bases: TGTGCCAGCAGCGTAACTACAACCCGCACAGATACGCAGTATTTT. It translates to CASSVTTTRTDTQYF.

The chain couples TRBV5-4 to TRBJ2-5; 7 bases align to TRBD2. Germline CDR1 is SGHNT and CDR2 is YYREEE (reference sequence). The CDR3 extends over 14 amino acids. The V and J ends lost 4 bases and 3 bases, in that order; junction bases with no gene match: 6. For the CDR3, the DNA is TGTGCCAGCAGCAGTCGACTAGCAGAAGAGACCCAGTACTTC. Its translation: CASSSRLAEETQYF.

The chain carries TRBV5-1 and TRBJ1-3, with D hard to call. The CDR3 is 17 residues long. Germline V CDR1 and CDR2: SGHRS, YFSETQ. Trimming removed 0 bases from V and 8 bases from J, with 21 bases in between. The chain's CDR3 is CASSLGTFRGSGDTIYF. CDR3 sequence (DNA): TGCGCCAGCAGCTTGGGGACCTTTAGAGGGTCTGGGGACACCATATATTTT.